This T cell receptor beta chain was obtained from a study of blood T cells in healthy people across ages. Germline V CDR1 and CDR2: MNHEY, SMNVEV (reference sequence). V lost 0 bases and J lost 3, with 12 bases in between. This CDR3 is 15 amino acids long. A J-beta primer mix and a sample-barcoded 5' primer were used in a second PCR of about 7 to 12 cycles. TCRdb called the 5' RACE reads again in MiXCR, with one record for every CDR3 protein. The top ten clones hold about a quarter of a sample with 780,000 or so distinct CDR3 sequences, about 56% of them seen once. The clonotype comes from a man aged 35-49 years in good health. The rearrangement uses TRBV27 and TRBJ2-7; D gene ambiguous. Sample: blood. The CDR3 reads CASSLSRNSDYEQYF. In DNA, the CDR3 is TGTGCCAGCAGTTTATCGCGGAACTCTGACTACGAGCAGTACTTC.